Listed here are 23 T cell receptor beta chains from one sample, sequenced in a study of T cell changes during pregnancy in multiple sclerosis. The protocol was immunoSEQ multiplex PCR, while the TCRdb copy is restricted to in-frame clones and leaves out a portion. The table lists around 71,000 clones, about 91% of them singletons. The sequences come from peripheral blood, collected after pregnancy. The receptors come from a female donor with multiple sclerosis, enrolled in a pregnancy study.

This clone has only one observation. The gene calls are TRBV11-2 and TRBJ2-1; 9 nucleotides align to TRBD1. Germline assignment: CDR1 SGHAT and CDR2 FQNNGV. V lost 3 bases and J lost 9; bases outside the gene matches: 6. This CDR3 spans 14 amino acids. The chain's CDR3 is CASSFPTGGSEQFF. The CDR3 region has the DNA TGTGCCAGCAGCTTTCCCACAGGGGGCAGTGAGCAGTTCTTC. Complete variable domain (other parts from reference TRBV11-2 and TRBJ2-1): EAGVAQSPRYKIIEKRQSVAFWCNPISGHATLYWYQQILGQGPKLLIQFQNNGVVDDSQLPKDRFSAERLKGVDSTLKIQPAKLEDSAVYLCASSFPTGGSEQFFGPGTRLTVL.

The chain is built from TRBV5-1 and TRBJ2-7; tentatively, D is TRBD1 (5 bases). The V end was cut by 0 bases, the J end by 6 bases, with 10 bases between. The length of the CDR3 is 13 residues. Germline CDR1 SGHRS, CDR2 YFSETQ. This CDR3 is CASSLGRVSEQYF. DNA for the CDR3: TGCGCCAGCAGCTTGGGCAGGGTAAGCGAGCAGTACTTC.

The rearrangement uses TRBV6-5 and TRBJ2-7; 9 bases align to TRBD2. This CDR3 is built from 14 residues. Germline V gene data show CDR1 as MNHEY and CDR2 as SVGAGI. Trimming removed 0 bases from V and 5 bases from J; junction bases left unmatched: 2. This CDR3 reads CASSYSSGSHEQYF. CDR3 DNA: TGTGCCAGCAGTTACTCTAGCGGGAGTCACGAGCAGTACTTC.

The V and J genes are TRBV7-9 and TRBJ2-5, with 10 nucleotides matching TRBD1. V shed 5 bases and J 7 bases; nucleotides not matched to a gene: 19. This CDR3 is 18 amino acids long. Germline V gene sequence: CDR1 SEHNR, CDR2 FQNEAQ (reference sequence). For the CDR3, the DNA is TGTGCCAGCAGCGCACCCGGGACAGGGGCCCTGGGAAGGGGGACCCAGTACTTC. It encodes CASSAPGTGALGRGTQYF.

This chain connects TRBV2 to TRBJ1-1; tentatively, D is TRBD1 (5 bases). The CDR3 consists of 14 residues. Trimming removed 6 bases at V and 5 bases at J, with 16 bases between. CDR1 SNHLY and CDR2 FYNNEI come from the germline V gene. The CDR3, as DNA: TGTGCCAGCAGGAGACAGTTGTCAGGAACTGAAGCTTTCTTT. Translated: CASRRQLSGTEAFF.

This chain links TRBV2 with TRBJ2-5, with TRBD2 as a possible D gene (5 bases). The CDR3 length is 13 residues. V gave up 3 bases and J gave up 7 bases, with 12 bases separating them. Germline V gives CDR1 SNHLY, CDR2 FYNNEI. The CDR3 is CASSEAGLGTQYF. The CDR3 nucleotides are TGTGCCAGCAGTGAGGCGGGCCTGGGGACCCAGTACTTC.

The chain uses TRBV25-1 and TRBJ1-2; 9 nucleotides match TRBD1. The trim removed 6 bases at V and 7 bases at J, leaving 3 bases unmatched. The CDR3 runs 12 residues. The V gene's germline CDR1 is MGHDK and CDR2 SYGVNS. CDR3 protein: CASSLQGAGYTF. The CDR3 DNA sequence: TGTGCCAGCAGCCTACAGGGGGCTGGCTACACCTTC.

The rearrangement joins TRBV6-1 to TRBJ1-5; D possibly corresponds to TRBD1 (5 bases). The CDR3 consists of 13 residues. Germline V gene data show CDR1 as MNHNS and CDR2 as SASEGT. Trimming cost V 10 bases and J 10 bases, with 20 bases left between them. The chain's CDR3 is CATSSGLRRPQHF. The CDR3 coding sequence is TGTGCCACCTCATCGGGACTTCGGAGACCCCAGCATTTT.

This chain links TRBV19 with TRBJ1-1; 8 bases map to TRBD1. From germline, CDR1 is LNHDA and CDR2 SQIVND (reference sequence). The CDR3 contains 14 residues. J lost 2 bases, V lost 5 bases, and 4 bases had no gene match. In DNA form, the CDR3 reads TGTGCCAGTAGTCCGGGGACAGGTAACACTGAAGCTTTCTTT. Amino acid sequence: CASSPGTGNTEAFF. Full variable domain (remainder filled in from reference TRBV19 and TRBJ1-1): DGGITQSPKYLFRKEGQNVTLSCEQNLNHDAMYWYRQDPGQGLRLIYYSQIVNDFQKGDIAEGYSVSREKKESFPLTVTSAQKNPTAFYLCASSPGTGNTEAFFGQGTRLTVV.

CDR3: CASSTHWAGEDYEQYF. Written as DNA, the CDR3 is TGTGCCAGCAGCACCCACTGGGCGGGAGAAGACTACGAGCAGTACTTC. This sequence joins TRBV7-2 and TRBJ2-7; 7 bases are shared with TRBD2. Germline CDR1 reads SGHTA; CDR2 reads FQGNSA. This CDR3 has 16 amino acids. With V trimmed by 5 bases and J by 3 bases, 13 bases remained unmatched.

The J gene is TRBJ2-7, the V gene TRBV25-1; 10 nucleotides match TRBD1. The CDR3 spans 18 residues. Germline V lookup: CDR1 MGHDK, CDR2 SYGVNS. Trimming removed 4 bases from V and 2 bases from J; junction bases left unmatched: 14. This chain's CDR3 is CASSGKTGGPLPTYEQYF. In DNA, the CDR3 is TGTGCCAGCAGTGGAAAGACAGGGGGCCCGCTCCCCACCTACGAGCAGTACTTC.

The chain recombines TRBV18 with TRBJ2-7; 7 bases agree with TRBD2. The junction had 10 bases not matched to a gene; V was cut back by 2 bases and J by 3 bases. This CDR3 is 16 amino acids long. The V gene's germline CDR1 is KGHSH and CDR2 LQKENI. In nucleotides, the CDR3 is TGTGCCAGCTCACCAGGGTCTCCAGCGGGATTCTACGAGCAGTACTTC. This translates into CASSPGSPAGFYEQYF.

The chain links TRBV25-1 to TRBJ2-4; 8 bases are shared with TRBD1. The CDR3 extends over 15 amino acids. V lost 6 bases, J lost 3 bases, and 7 bases stayed unmatched. Germline V gene lookup returns CDR1 MGHDK and CDR2 SYGVNS. The CDR3 loop reads CASSDQGAGKNIQYF. CDR3 in DNA: TGTGCCAGCAGCGATCAGGGGGCAGGCAAAAACATTCAGTACTTC.

This sequence joins TRBV14 and TRBJ1-3, with a tentative D call TRBD1 (5 bases). This CDR3 contains 15 residues. In germline, CDR1 is SGHDN, CDR2 FVKESK. V shed 0 bases and J shed 1 base, with 7 bases lying between them. The CDR3 loop is CASSQDGGSGNTIYF. CDR3 bases: TGTGCCAGCAGCCAAGACGGGGGATCTGGAAACACCATATATTTT.

The chain carries TRBV5-1 and TRBJ1-1; 7 bases are a match to TRBD1. V gave up 0 bases and J gave up 6 bases; unmatched junction bases: 5. The CDR3 spans 14 residues. Germline CDR1 is SGHRS and CDR2 is YFSETQ. DNA of the CDR3: TGCGCCAGCAGCTTGGACAGGGGTAACGCTGAAGCTTTCTTT. This encodes CASSLDRGNAEAFF.

The chain recombines TRBV11-3 with TRBJ2-1; the D gene is possibly TRBD2 (7 bases). Germline assignment: CDR1 SGHNT and CDR2 YENEEA. This CDR3 contains 16 residues. Deletions cut 1 base from V and 3 bases from J, with 13 bases between. This chain's CDR3 is CASSLVGGAGYNEQFF. In nucleotides, the CDR3 is TGTGCCAGCAGCTTAGTTGGGGGGGCCGGCTACAATGAGCAGTTCTTC.

V and J are TRBV6-1 and TRBJ2-7, with TRBD2 as a possible D gene (6 bases). Germline V gene data show CDR1 as MNHNS and CDR2 as SASEGT. The CDR3 is made up of 15 amino acids. The V and J ends lost 0 bases and 7 bases respectively, with 16 bases between them. This CDR3 reads CASSEAGRTVGEQYF. CDR3 DNA: TGTGCCAGCAGTGAAGCGGGGAGGACCGTAGGTGAGCAGTACTTC.

The rearrangement joins TRBV28 to TRBJ2-1; 7 nucleotides match TRBD1. The CDR3 covers 16 residues. Looked up from germline, CDR1 is MDHEN and CDR2 is SYDVKM. V shed 4 bases and J 4 bases; nucleotides not matched to a gene: 10. The CDR3 here is CASSSQQGRLYNEQFF. The CDR3 DNA is TGTGCCAGCAGTTCCCAACAGGGGAGATTGTACAATGAGCAGTTCTTC.

The chain links TRBV18 to TRBJ2-1; 8 nucleotides agree with TRBD2. Looked up from germline, CDR1 is KGHSH and CDR2 is LQKENI. This CDR3 has 16 amino acids. J lost 7 bases, V lost 5 bases, and 13 bases had no gene match. This chain's CDR3 is CASSTRGLVGVNEQFF. The CDR3 DNA sequence: TGTGCCAGCTCAACCCGGGGACTAGTTGGGGTAAATGAGCAGTTCTTC.

The chain carries TRBV28 and TRBJ2-5; D call uncertain. V lost 7 bases and J 5 bases, leaving 8 bases between the germline ends. CDR1 is MDHEN, CDR2 SYDVKM, per germline. This CDR3 spans 11 amino acids. This chain's CDR3 is CASTSRETQYF. The CDR3 DNA reads TGTGCCAGCACATCTCGGGAGACCCAGTACTTC.

V usage is TRBV6-6 and J usage is TRBJ2-1; no clear D gene. Germline CDR1 reads MNHNY; CDR2 reads SVGAGI (reference sequence). Trimming removed 3 bases from V and 7 bases from J, with 10 bases in between. CDR3 size: 13 residues. Here the CDR3 DNA reads TGTGCCAGCAGTTATAGTAGTTCGAATGAGCAGTTCTTC. It codes for CASSYSSSNEQFF.

The CDR3 region is CASSSGDQGQGTYEQYF. The CDR3 DNA reads TGCGCCAGCAGCTCCGGGGACCAAGGACAGGGTACCTACGAGCAGTACTTC. This chain joins TRBV5-1 and TRBJ2-7, with 8 bases aligning to TRBD1. The CDR3 has 17 residues. Trimming took 3 bases from V and 2 from J; bases not matched to a gene: 13. Germline V lookup: CDR1 SGHRS, CDR2 YFSETQ.

The genes are TRBV28 and TRBJ2-5; 14 nucleotides line up with TRBD2. This CDR3 region has 17 residues. The germline V gene encodes CDR1 MDHEN and CDR2 SYDVKM. The J segment lost 4 bases and the V segment lost 7 bases, leaving 11 bases of the junction unmatched. The CDR3 here is CASNSLGLAGGGETQYF. In DNA, the CDR3 is TGTGCCAGCAACTCACTCGGACTAGCGGGGGGTGGAGAGACCCAGTACTTC.